This T cell receptor beta chain was identified in a study of cytomegalovirus exposure and HLA in healthy donors. Study in general: Earlier, roughly 180 million T cells were analyzed, and about 120 million unique TCR beta sequences were found among them.

The PCR made use of 60 Vbeta and 13 Jbeta primers. Here immunoSEQ multiplex PCR was the method, and the copy in TCRdb shows in-frame clones only, minus some. In the table there are 150,000 to 170,000 clones, over 65% of which are singletons. General study findings and limits: Later on, a genetic analysis was performed. It linked a missense variant in DCLRE1C with V- and J-gene trimming of TCR beta. Sequencing depth across donors, presence/absence analyses assumed, was roughly uniform.

This CDR3 has 15 amino acids. V lost 4 bases and J 15 bases, leaving 26 bases between the germline ends. Germline V gene sequence: CDR1 SGHRS, CDR2 YFSETQ. With respect to this clone: Its antigen is not known.

What was sequenced was PBMCs. The source is a woman aged 40 to 49 in good health and CMV-seronegative. The V and J genes are TRBV5-1 and TRBJ2-1; possible D gene TRBD1, 6 bases. CDR3 sequence reads: CASSPGQLESAVGFF. The CDR3 bases are TGCGCCAGCAGCCCGGGACAACTCGAGTCCGCGGTAGGGTTCTTC.